The sequence of this T cell receptor (beta chain) was determined in a study of T-cell memory formation after mild COVID-19. On the study more broadly: Largely donor-specific sequence clusters came from a couple of donors. Overall study findings and caveats: Day 15 to 85 contracting clones showed balanced CD4/CD8; later expanders leaned CD4+. The appearance of some responding clones in pre-infection memory suggested that cross-reactive memory joined. Of the contracting clones, CD4+ ones lay mainly in CM and EM, and CD8+ ones in EMRA.

This clonotype was seen more than once but under ten times. Its cognate antigen is unknown. TCRdb used MiXCR to reprocess the 5' RACE reads, holding one entry per CDR3 protein. The sample comprises 450,000 to 650,000 distinct CDR3 sequences, approximately 21% of which are singletons, and roughly 9.1% rests with the top ten. V shed 3 bases and J shed 0 bases, with 9 bases lying between them. The CDR3 is 14 amino acids. Germline V lookup: CDR1 SGHRS, CDR2 YFSETQ. The receptor was isolated from an adult woman who had mild COVID-19 (a few samples of this study predate the infection). Cell type and time point are not known. The chain has TRBV5-1 and TRBJ1-1, with D perhaps TRBD1 (6 bases). The sequencing sample was made of PBMCs or a T cell subset sorted from them (not recorded which). CDR3 protein: CASSSGAMNTEAFF. In DNA form, the CDR3 reads TGCGCCAGCAGCTCAGGGGCAATGAACACTGAAGCTTTCTTT.